The 24 T cell receptor beta chains below were found in one sample sequenced in a study of blood T cell repertoires in COVID-19. Profiled with immunoSEQ multiplex PCR; TCRdb holds only in-frame clones, not every one. The repertoire holds over 200,000 clones, with around 85% as singletons. The sequenced sample consisted of PBMCs or T cells enriched from blood (not recorded which). These receptor sequences come from a woman in her forties or fifties who had recovered from COVID-19.

J is TRBJ2-3 and V is TRBV28, with TRBD2 identical over 16 bases. The CDR3 extends over 15 amino acids. CDR1 and CDR2 (germline): MDHEN, SYDVKM. The trim removed 2 bases at V and 9 bases at J, leaving 2 bases unmatched. The CDR3 here is CASSLGTSGRATQYF. For the CDR3, the DNA is TGTGCCAGCAGTTTAGGGACTAGCGGGAGGGCCACGCAGTATTTT.

The chain links TRBV6-6 to TRBJ2-2; possibly TRBD2 for D (6 bases). The ends were cut back, 4 bases at V and 6 bases at J, with 15 bases in the middle. The CDR3 has 15 residues. Looked up from germline, CDR1 is MNHNY and CDR2 is SVGAGI (reference sequence). CDR3 coding DNA: TGTGCCAGCAGTTTACCGGGACTTATCCCCGGGGAGCTGTTTTTT. This codes for CASSLPGLIPGELFF.

The chain links TRBV5-1 to TRBJ1-2; a possible D gene is TRBD1 (6 bases). CDR1 SGHRS and CDR2 YFSETQ come from the germline V gene. The CDR3 runs 13 residues. Trimming cost V 2 bases and J 3 bases, with 8 bases left between them. The CDR3 DNA sequence: TGCGCCAGCAGCTTCTCAGGGGACTATGGCTACACCTTC. Residues: CASSFSGDYGYTF.

V gene TRBV5-4 combines with J gene TRBJ1-6, with D possibly matching TRBD1 (6 bases). The V end was cut by 4 bases, the J end by 2 bases, with 16 bases between. Germline lookup yields CDR1 SGHNT and CDR2 YYREEE (reference sequence). The CDR3 has 17 amino acids. CDR3 residues: CASSLGGPPPYNSPLHF. In DNA, the CDR3 is TGTGCCAGCAGCCTGGGGGGGCCGCCCCCCTATAATTCACCCCTCCACTTT.

The rearrangement links TRBV7-8 to TRBJ2-7; 8 positions agree with TRBD1. Per germline, CDR1 SGHVS and CDR2 FQNEAQ. Losses at the gene ends were 5 bases for V and 2 bases for J; bases not matched to a gene: 5. The CDR3 contains 14 residues. The CDR3 sequence: CASSPGQGAYEQYF. The CDR3 DNA reads TGTGCCAGCAGCCCAGGACAGGGAGCCTACGAGCAGTACTTC. The variable domain in full, completed from reference TRBV7-8 and TRBJ2-7, reads GAGVSQSPRYKVAKRGQDVALRCDPISGHVSLFWYQQALGQGPEFLTYFQNEAQLDKSGLPSDRFFAERPEGSVSTLKIQRTQQEDSAVYLCASSPGQGAYEQYFGPGTRLTVT.

The chain has TRBV27 and TRBJ1-4; 8 bases line up with TRBD1. CDR3 length: 14 residues. Germline CDR1 reads MNHEY; CDR2 reads SMNVEV (reference sequence). V was pared by 6 bases and J by 5 bases, with 5 bases of the junction left unmatched. In DNA, the CDR3 is TGTGCCAGCAGATTGACAGGGGCGAATGAAAAACTGTTTTTT. Residues: CASRLTGANEKLFF.

The gene calls are TRBV28 and TRBJ1-2; D is possibly TRBD1 (6 bases). Germline CDR1 MDHEN, CDR2 SYDVKM. The ends were cut back, 7 bases at V and 5 bases at J, with 14 bases in the middle. The CDR3 consists of 13 residues. The CDR3 DNA reads as TGTGCCAGCACCCTCGGGGGGGCGTATGGCTACACCTTC. Translated, it gives CASTLGGAYGYTF.

The chain recombines TRBV5-1 with TRBJ2-2; 8 positions agree with TRBD2. The CDR3 consists of 16 residues. The germline gives CDR1 SGHRS, CDR2 YFSETQ. J gave up 4 bases and V 0 bases, and 5 bases lay outside the gene matches. The CDR3 sequence is CASSLDGGRTTGELFF. CDR3 DNA: TGCGCCAGCAGCTTGGACGGCGGGAGGACCACCGGGGAGCTGTTTTTT.

The rearrangement joins TRBV7-8 to TRBJ2-7, with 8 positions matching TRBD2. The V and J ends lost 3 bases and 4 bases, in that order; junction bases with no gene match: 2. Germline V gene sequence: CDR1 SGHVS, CDR2 FQNEAQ. CDR3 length: 13 residues. The CDR3, as DNA: TGTGCCAGCAGCTTTGAGCGGGGGTACGAGCAGTACTTC. Translated, it gives CASSFERGYEQYF.

This clone was seen more than once but under ten times. This sample also contains other DNA sequences that code for the same CDR3. The genes are TRBV6-5 and TRBJ1-4, with 8 nucleotides matching TRBD1. The CDR3 runs to 14 residues. Germline-derived CDR1 and CDR2 are MNHEY and SVGAGI. Unmatched junction bases numbered 5, after V lost 6 bases and J lost 5 bases. CDR3 residues: CASRRTGKNEKLFF. The CDR3 DNA sequence: TGTGCCAGCAGAAGGACAGGGAAAAATGAAAAACTGTTTTTT.

The CDR3 nucleotides read TGCGCCAGCAGCTCGGGGACAGCCGGCAACGAGCAGTACTTC. This codes for CASSSGTAGNEQYF. V and J are TRBV5-1 and TRBJ2-7; 7 bases match TRBD1. CDR3 length equals 14 residues. J gave up 5 bases and V 3 bases, and 8 bases lay outside the gene matches. Per the germline V gene, CDR1 is SGHRS and CDR2 is YFSETQ. Full variable domain (rest looked up from reference TRBV5-1 and TRBJ2-7): KAGVTQTPRYLIKTRGQQVTLSCSPISGHRSVSWYQQTPGQGLQFLFEYFSETQRNKGNFPGRFSGRQFSNSRSEMNVSTLELGDSALYLCASSSGTAGNEQYFGPGTRLTVT.

The chain has TRBV6-1 and TRBJ2-4; 7 bases are shared with TRBD1. J lost 7 bases, V lost 1 base, and 7 bases had no gene match. CDR1 and CDR2 (germline): MNHNS, SASEGT. This CDR3 is 15 amino acids long. The CDR3 loop is CASSEVDRPSNIQYF. CDR3 DNA: TGTGCCAGCAGTGAAGTGGACAGGCCTTCCAACATTCAGTACTTC.

V gene TRBV5-8 combines with J gene TRBJ2-7; TRBD2 matches at 10 bases. The CDR3 has 16 amino acids. Germline V gene data show CDR1 as SGHTS and CDR2 as YDEGEE. Losses at the gene ends were 4 bases for V and 6 bases for J; bases not matched to a gene: 13. The CDR3 loop reads CASSPKASGRQGEQYF. CDR3 bases: TGTGCCAGCAGCCCGAAGGCTAGCGGGAGACAGGGCGAGCAGTACTTC.

The chain recombines TRBV4-2 with TRBJ2-7, with D maybe TRBD1 (6 bases). The germline gives CDR1 LGHNA, CDR2 YNFKEQ. The V and J ends lost 2 bases and 3 bases respectively, with 11 bases between them. CDR3 length: 14 amino acids. The CDR3 sequence is CASSQWSGDYEQYF. The CDR3 DNA reads as TGTGCCAGCAGCCAATGGTCAGGGGACTACGAGCAGTACTTC.

V gene TRBV6-5 combines with J gene TRBJ2-7; 15 nucleotides match TRBD2. Germline V CDR1 and CDR2: MNHEY, SVGAGI. V dropped 4 bases and J dropped 5; count of bases not matched to a gene: 6. The CDR3 loop spans 16 amino acids. CDR3 protein: CASSSPGLAGGHEQYF. The CDR3 region has the DNA TGTGCCAGCAGTTCACCGGGACTAGCGGGAGGCCACGAGCAGTACTTC.

The chain employs TRBV6-5 and TRBJ2-6, with TRBD1 matching over 7 bases. The CDR3 has 14 residues. The germline V gene has CDR1 MNHEY and CDR2 SVGAGI. With V trimmed by 6 bases and J by 2 bases, 1 base remained unmatched. The CDR3 sequence is CASSTGAGANVLTF. CDR3 bases: TGTGCCAGCAGCACAGGGGCTGGGGCCAACGTCCTGACTTTC.

This chain joins TRBV27 and TRBJ2-6; D uncertain. Germline V gene lookup returns CDR1 MNHEY and CDR2 SMNVEV (reference sequence). Trimming shortened V by 8 bases and J by 3 bases, and 17 bases separated the two germline ends. This CDR3 region has 16 residues. CDR3 sequence (DNA): TGTGCCAGCCAGAGGAATGCAGTACGTGGGGCCAACGTCCTGACTTTC. Protein product: CASQRNAVRGANVLTF.

The rearrangement joins TRBV18 to TRBJ2-7; D call uncertain. Per germline, CDR1 KGHSH and CDR2 LQKENI. This CDR3 has 13 residues. V gave up 5 bases and J gave up 6 bases, with 14 bases separating them. The DNA of the CDR3 is TGTGCCAGCTCAGTCGGAGCCGACCGCGAGCAGTACTTC. It specifies CASSVGADREQYF.

The chain links TRBV6-5 to TRBJ1-1; the match to TRBD1 covers 7 bases. The CDR3 has 13 residues. Per germline, CDR1 MNHEY and CDR2 SVGAGI. The V segment lost 10 bases and the J segment 4 bases; nucleotides outside the gene matches: 9. The CDR3 bases are TGTGCCACCAAACAGGGGTTCGGCACTGAAGCTTTCTTT. It encodes CATKQGFGTEAFF.

The CDR3 spells CASSSPGQGSEKLFF. The DNA for the CDR3 is TGTGCCAGCAGCTCCCCGGGACAGGGTAGTGAAAAACTGTTTTTT. The rearrangement links TRBV5-4 to TRBJ1-4; 9 bases are a match to TRBD1. This CDR3 region has 15 residues. The V gene end was trimmed by 3 bases and the J gene end by 7 bases; junction bases not matched to a gene: 7. The germline gives CDR1 SGHNT, CDR2 YYREEE (reference sequence). The full variable domain, in which reference TRBV5-4 and TRBJ1-4 provide the parts outside the CDR3, is ETGVTQSPTHLIKTRGQQVTLRCSSQSGHNTVSWYQQALGQGPQFIFQYYREEENGRGNFPPRFSGLQFPNYSSELNVNALELDDSALYLCASSSPGQGSEKLFFGSGTQLSVL.

The chain uses TRBV18 and TRBJ1-1; D unclear. V lost 3 bases and J 3 bases, leaving 8 bases between the germline ends. The germline V gene encodes CDR1 KGHSH and CDR2 LQKENI. The CDR3 spans 13 residues. The CDR3 sequence: CASSPKQDTEAFF. CDR3 DNA sequence: TGTGCCAGCTCACCCAAACAAGACACTGAAGCTTTCTTT.

The genes are TRBV7-2 and TRBJ1-4; D might be TRBD1 (6 bases). With 4 bases removed from V and 8 bases from J, the gap between germline ends came to 14 bases. CDR3 length: 14 residues. CDR1 is SGHTA and CDR2 is FQGNSA in the germline V gene. The CDR3 region has the DNA TGTGCCAGCAGCTATACAGGGTATGGGGAAAAACTGTTTTTT. Its protein product is CASSYTGYGEKLFF.

The V and J genes are TRBV2 and TRBJ1-1, with 7 bases identical to TRBD1. The V gene's germline CDR1 is SNHLY and CDR2 FYNNEI. The CDR3 contains 16 residues. Trimming at V came to 6 bases and at J to 4 bases, leaving 14 bases not matched to a gene. CDR3 DNA sequence: TGTGCCAGCAGCCCCCCCCTGACAGGGTATGCCACTGAAGCTTTCTTT. Translated, it gives CASSPPLTGYATEAFF. The entire variable domain, with the rest obtained from reference TRBV2 and TRBJ1-1, is as follows: EPEVTQTPSHQVTQMGQEVILRCVPISNHLYFYWYRQILGQKVEFLVSFYNNEISEKSEIFDDQFSVERPDGSNFTLKIRSTKLEDSAMYFCASSPPLTGYATEAFFGQGTRLTVV.

The chain has TRBV28 and TRBJ1-2; D call uncertain. Germline CDR1 is MDHEN and CDR2 is SYDVKM. V lost 7 bases, J lost 0 bases, and 12 bases lay in between. This CDR3 region has 14 residues. In DNA, the CDR3 is TGTGCCAGCACCCCTACTAATGCTAACTATGGCTACACCTTC. This sequence encodes CASTPTNANYGYTF.